This TCR beta chain was obtained from a study of T cell responses to AZD1222 COVID-19 vaccine. Overall study: Second-dose groups at about 4 or about 12 weeks were pooled. Overall study results and limits: Mapped onto spike, vaccine-associated CD4 TCRs spanned it and were dominant at 160-218 and 743-854. In a largely white British group with more females than males, clonal diversity was possibly underestimated. Targets within unmutated variant regions were reportedly found for nearly half of spike-specific TCRs.

There are a few counts of this clone. What it binds is unknown. Clones were read by immunoSEQ multiplex PCR, and TCRdb kept only the in-frame ones, dropping some. This sample has 120,000 or so clones, with approximately 85% found just once. This CDR3 is 14 amino acids long. The source material was peripheral blood, sampled on day 0 of AZD1222 vaccination. This rearrangement joins TRBV21-1 to TRBJ1-1; TRBD1, the table's D call, lacks a check against the DNA. TRBV21-1 is given as a pseudogene. This sequence originates from an adult in good health. For the CDR3, the DNA is TGTGCCAGCAGCCCCCGGACAGGGGGCACTGAAGCTTTCTTT. Translated: CASSPRTGGTEAFF.